This T cell receptor (beta chain) was documented in a study of blood T cells in healthy people across ages. Primed by a sample-barcoded 5' primer and a J-beta primer mix, a second PCR proceeded for 7 to 11 cycles. Each CDR3 protein is one row after TCRdb ran MiXCR on the 5' RACE reads. The table includes 910,000 or so distinct CDR3 sequences, 51% detected once. Points from the study as a whole: In older individuals, TCR beta diversity per million T cells was lower, falling roughly linearly with age.

This clonotype came up once. Its antigen is undetermined. Germline V lookup: CDR1 SGDLS, CDR2 YYNGEE. V lost 0 bases, J lost 5 bases, and 4 bases stayed unmatched. The CDR3 loop spans 14 amino acids. This clonotype originated in a woman aged 55 to 70 in good health. The sample was blood. The chain is built from TRBV9 and TRBJ2-7; TRBD1 aligns across 8 bases. CDR3 sequence (DNA): TGTGCCAGCAGCGTAGGCGACAGGGGCCACGAGCAGTACTTC. Protein: CASSVGDRGHEQYF.